This T cell receptor (beta chain) was recorded in a study of T cells in Graves' hyperthyroidism and ophthalmopathy. This clonotype was picked up a small number of times. Diagnosis relied on clinical symptoms, serum thyroxine and TRAb, thyroid ultrasound and orbital computed tomography. Isolation of PBMCs was performed on around 9.4 ml fresh peripheral blood. Trimming took 5 bases from V and 3 from J; bases not matched to a gene: 1. This CDR3 has 14 amino acids. Per germline, CDR1 ENHRY and CDR2 SYGVKD. Authors of the study amplified TCR beta CDR3 regions from RNA transcripts. RT-PCR in the first round (using the HTBI primer set) targeted the TCR CDR3. MiXCR was run by TCRdb on the multiplex PCR reads, yielding one entry per CDR3 protein. The sample consists of hundreds of thousands of distinct CDR3 sequences, just under 20% of them appearing once.

Input material: blood. This receptor was obtained from a man aged 40-50 years with Graves' ophthalmopathy. The rearrangement uses TRBV10-3 and TRBJ2-7; 13 bases are a match to TRBD2. Here the CDR3 reads CAISRTSGSYEQYF. In DNA, the CDR3 is TGTGCCATCAGTAGGACTAGCGGGAGCTACGAGCAGTACTTC.